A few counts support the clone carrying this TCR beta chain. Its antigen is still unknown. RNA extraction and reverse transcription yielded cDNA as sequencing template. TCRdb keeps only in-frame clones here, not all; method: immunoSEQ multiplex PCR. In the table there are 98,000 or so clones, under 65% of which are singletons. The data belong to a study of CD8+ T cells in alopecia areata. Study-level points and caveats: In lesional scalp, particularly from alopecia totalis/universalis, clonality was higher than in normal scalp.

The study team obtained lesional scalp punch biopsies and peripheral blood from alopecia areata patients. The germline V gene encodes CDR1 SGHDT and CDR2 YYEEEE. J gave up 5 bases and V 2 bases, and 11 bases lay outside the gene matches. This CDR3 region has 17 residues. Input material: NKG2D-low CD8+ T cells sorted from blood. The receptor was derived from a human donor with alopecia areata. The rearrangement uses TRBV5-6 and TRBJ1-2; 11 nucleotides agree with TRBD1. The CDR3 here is CASSFGSGTGGTYGYTF. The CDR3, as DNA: TGTGCCAGCAGCTTCGGATCCGGGACAGGGGGAACTTATGGCTACACCTTC.